The source of this T cell receptor (beta chain) is a study of blood T cell repertoires in COVID-19. Under the authors' procedure: Researchers report that nucleated cell counts were estimated from reference gene primer amplification. Sequencing was performed with immunoSEQ multiplex PCR; in TCRdb, only in-frame clones are kept and a portion is missing. That table supplies the V and J calls and clone size; D and trimming were determined from the DNA. The table lists about 300,000 clones, 86% of them singletons. The age range of participants was about 18 to 89 years, with residence in approximately 25 US areas. Cohorts were based on clinical histories the participants reported. Recovered status in Cohort 3 required two negative PCRs, clearance, or symptom resolution. Trimming took 0 bases from V and 0 from J, leaving 13 bases between them. CDR1 is SGDLS and CDR2 is YYNGEE in the germline V gene. CDR3 length: 16 amino acids.

The chain couples TRBV9 to TRBJ2-7, with a possible D match to TRBD1 (6 bases). The TCR sequence derives from a young woman who had recovered from COVID-19. The sample was PBMCs or T cells enriched from blood (not recorded which). The CDR3 nucleotides read TGTGCCAGCAGCGTAGGGAGGACAGTGAGCTCCTACGAGCAGTACTTC. Translated: CASSVGRTVSSYEQYF.